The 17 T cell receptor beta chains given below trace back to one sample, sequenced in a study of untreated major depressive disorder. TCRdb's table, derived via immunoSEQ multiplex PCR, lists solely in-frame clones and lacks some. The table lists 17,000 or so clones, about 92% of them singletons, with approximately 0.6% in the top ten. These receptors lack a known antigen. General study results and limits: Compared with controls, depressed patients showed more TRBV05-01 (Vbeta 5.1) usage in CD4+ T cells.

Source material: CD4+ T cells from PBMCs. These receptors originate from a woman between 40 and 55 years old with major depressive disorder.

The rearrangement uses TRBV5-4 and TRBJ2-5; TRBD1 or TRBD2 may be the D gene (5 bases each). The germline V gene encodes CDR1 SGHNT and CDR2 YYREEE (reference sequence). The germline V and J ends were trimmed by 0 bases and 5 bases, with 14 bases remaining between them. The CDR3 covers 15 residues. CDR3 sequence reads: CASSLDSWGWETQYF. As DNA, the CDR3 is TGTGCCAGCAGCTTGGACAGCTGGGGGTGGGAGACCCAGTACTTC.

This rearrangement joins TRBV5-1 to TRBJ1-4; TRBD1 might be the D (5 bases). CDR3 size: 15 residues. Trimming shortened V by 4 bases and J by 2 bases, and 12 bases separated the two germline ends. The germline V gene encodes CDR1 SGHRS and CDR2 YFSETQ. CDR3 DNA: TGCGCCAGCAGCGGGCAAGGGGCCACTAATGAAAAACTGTTTTTT. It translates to CASSGQGATNEKLFF.

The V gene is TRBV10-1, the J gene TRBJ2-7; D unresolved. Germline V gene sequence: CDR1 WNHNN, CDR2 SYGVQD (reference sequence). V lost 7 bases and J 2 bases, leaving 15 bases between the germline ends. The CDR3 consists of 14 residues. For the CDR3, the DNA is TGCGCCAGCACCGATGGGCAGGAGACCTACGAGCAGTACTTC. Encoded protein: CASTDGQETYEQYF.

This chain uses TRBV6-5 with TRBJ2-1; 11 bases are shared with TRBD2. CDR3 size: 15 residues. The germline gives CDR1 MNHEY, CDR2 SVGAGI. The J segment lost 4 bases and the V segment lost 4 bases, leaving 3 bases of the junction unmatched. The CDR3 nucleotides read TGTGCCAGCAGTTCCGGGACTAGCGGTTACAATGAGCAGTTCTTC. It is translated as CASSSGTSGYNEQFF.

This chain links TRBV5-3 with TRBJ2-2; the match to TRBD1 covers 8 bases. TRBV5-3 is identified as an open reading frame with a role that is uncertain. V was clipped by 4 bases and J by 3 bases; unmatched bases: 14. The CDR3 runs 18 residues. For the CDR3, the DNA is TGTGCCAGAAGCCAAGGGACAGGCCTGTTGCCGGACACCGGGGAGCTGTTTTTT. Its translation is CARSQGTGLLPDTGELFF.

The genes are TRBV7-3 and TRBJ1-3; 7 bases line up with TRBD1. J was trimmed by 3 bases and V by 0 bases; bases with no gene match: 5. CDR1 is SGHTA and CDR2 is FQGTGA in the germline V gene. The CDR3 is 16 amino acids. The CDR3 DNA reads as TGTGCCAGCAGCTTAACAGGGGGCGGTTTTGGAAACACCATATATTTT. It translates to CASSLTGGGFGNTIYF.

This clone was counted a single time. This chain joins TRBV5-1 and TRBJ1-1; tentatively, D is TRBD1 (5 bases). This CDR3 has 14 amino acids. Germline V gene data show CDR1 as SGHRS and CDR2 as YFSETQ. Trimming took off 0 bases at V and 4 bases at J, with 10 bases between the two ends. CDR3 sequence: CASSLEGVGTEAFF. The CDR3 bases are TGCGCCAGCAGCTTGGAAGGGGTCGGCACTGAAGCTTTCTTT.

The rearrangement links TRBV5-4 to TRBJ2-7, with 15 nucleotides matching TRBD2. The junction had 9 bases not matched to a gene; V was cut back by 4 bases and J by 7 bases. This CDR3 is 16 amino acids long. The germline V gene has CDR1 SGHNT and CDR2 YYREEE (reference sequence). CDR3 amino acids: CASSPRTSGGAGEQYF. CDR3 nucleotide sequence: TGTGCCAGCAGCCCCAGGACTAGCGGGGGGGCGGGGGAGCAGTACTTC.

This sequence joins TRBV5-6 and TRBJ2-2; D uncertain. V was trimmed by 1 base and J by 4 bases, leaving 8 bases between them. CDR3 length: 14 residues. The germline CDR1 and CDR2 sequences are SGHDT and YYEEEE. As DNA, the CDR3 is TGTGCCAGCAGCTTGTTTTCCGTCACCGGGGAGCTGTTTTTT. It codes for CASSLFSVTGELFF.

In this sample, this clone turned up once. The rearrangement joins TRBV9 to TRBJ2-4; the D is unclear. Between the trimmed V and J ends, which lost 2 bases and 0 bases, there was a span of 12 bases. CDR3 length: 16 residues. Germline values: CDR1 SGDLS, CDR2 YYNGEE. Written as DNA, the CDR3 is TGTGCCAGCAGCGTCTCCGGAGACCTAGCCAAAAACATTCAGTACTTC. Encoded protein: CASSVSGDLAKNIQYF.

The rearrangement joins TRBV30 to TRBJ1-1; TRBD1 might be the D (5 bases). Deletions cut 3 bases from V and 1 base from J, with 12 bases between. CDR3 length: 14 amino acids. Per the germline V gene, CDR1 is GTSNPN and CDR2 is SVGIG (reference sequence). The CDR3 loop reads CAWRDQGENTEAFF. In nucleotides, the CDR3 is TGTGCCTGGAGGGATCAGGGAGAGAACACTGAAGCTTTCTTT.

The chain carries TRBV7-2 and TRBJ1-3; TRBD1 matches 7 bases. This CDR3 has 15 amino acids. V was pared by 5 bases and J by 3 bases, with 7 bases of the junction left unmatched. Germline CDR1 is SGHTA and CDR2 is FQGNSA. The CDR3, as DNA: TGTGCCAGCAGCGTCCGACAGGGTAGTGGAAACACCATATATTTT. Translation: CASSVRQGSGNTIYF. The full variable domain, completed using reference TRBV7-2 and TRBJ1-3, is GAGVSQSPSNKVTEKGKDVELRCDPISGHTALYWYRQSLGQGLEFLIYFQGNSAPDKSGLPSDRFSAERTGGSVSTLTIQRTQQEDSAVYLCASSVRQGSGNTIYFGEGSWLTVV.

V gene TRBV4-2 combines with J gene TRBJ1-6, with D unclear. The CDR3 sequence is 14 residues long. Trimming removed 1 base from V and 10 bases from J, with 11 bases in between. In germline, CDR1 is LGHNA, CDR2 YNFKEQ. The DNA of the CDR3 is TGTGCCAGCAGCCAAGGGAACAGCGGCTCACCCCTCCACTTT. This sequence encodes CASSQGNSGSPLHF.

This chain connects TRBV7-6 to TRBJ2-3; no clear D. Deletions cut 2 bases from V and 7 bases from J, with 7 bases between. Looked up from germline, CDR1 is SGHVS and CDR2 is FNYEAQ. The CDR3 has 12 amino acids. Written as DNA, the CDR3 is TGTGCCAGCAGCTTACAGCGAAATACGCAGTATTTT. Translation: CASSLQRNTQYF. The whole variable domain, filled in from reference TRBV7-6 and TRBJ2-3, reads GAGVSQSPRYKVTKRGQDVALRCDPISGHVSLYWYRQALGQGPEFLTYFNYEAQQDKSGLPNDRFSAERPEGSISTLTIQRTEQRDSAMYRCASSLQRNTQYFGPGTRLTVL.

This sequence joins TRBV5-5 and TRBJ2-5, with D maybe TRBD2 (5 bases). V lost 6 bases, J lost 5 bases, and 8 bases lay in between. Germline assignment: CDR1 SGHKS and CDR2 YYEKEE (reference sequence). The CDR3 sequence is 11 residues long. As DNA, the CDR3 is TGTGCCAGCACCCGGGATGAGACCCAGTACTTC. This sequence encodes CASTRDETQYF.

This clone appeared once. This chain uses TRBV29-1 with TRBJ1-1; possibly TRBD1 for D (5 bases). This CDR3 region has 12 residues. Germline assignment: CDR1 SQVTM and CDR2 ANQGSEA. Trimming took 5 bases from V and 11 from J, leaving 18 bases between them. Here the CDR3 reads CSVRRSTGVAFF. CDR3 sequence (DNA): TGCAGCGTTCGGCGGAGTACGGGGGTGGCTTTCTTT. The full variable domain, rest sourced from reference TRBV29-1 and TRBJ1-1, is SAVISQKPSRDICQRGTSLTIQCQVDSQVTMMFWYRQQPGQSLTLIATANQGSEATYESGFVIDKFPISRPNLTFSTLTVSNMSPEDSSIYLCSVRRSTGVAFFGQGTRLTVV.

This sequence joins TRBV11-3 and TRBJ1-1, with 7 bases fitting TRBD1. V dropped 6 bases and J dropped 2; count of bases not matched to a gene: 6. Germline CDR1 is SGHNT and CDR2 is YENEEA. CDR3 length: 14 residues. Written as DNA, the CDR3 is TGTGCCAGCAGTTACTCAGGGGGAAACACTGAAGCTTTCTTT. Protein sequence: CASSYSGGNTEAFF.